What follows are 19 T cell receptor beta chains derived from one specimen sequenced in a study of beta chain features in type 1 diabetes (dated by TCRdb to 2016 to 2019). Broad study findings and their caveats: Type 1 diabetes patients showed a moderate but significant shortening of TCRB CDR3 length in all four CD4+ subsets.

Library construction relied on the immunoSEQ multiplex PCR assay. The entire amount of isolated RNA was reverse transcribed using the High Capacity cDNA Reverse Transcription Kit, so the sequenced TCRB transcripts were expressed ones. This immuneACCESS table, as held by TCRdb, lists in-frame sequences with V and J called but not all clones. Of the missing ones, under half trace to an unresolved V gene in checked studies; the others have no known cause. This sample holds more than 250,000 clones; around 25% were observed only once. The ten largest make up 0.012% of the sample. These TCRs are of unknown antigen specificity. The sequenced sample was naive CD4+ T cells from blood. This sample's cell subset or site label indicates: true naive CD4+ T cells. All receptors derive from a woman in her 30s with type 1 diabetes.

The rearrangement uses TRBV5-1 and TRBJ2-1, with D unresolved. The germline V gene has CDR1 SGHRS and CDR2 YFSETQ. The CDR3 sequence is 13 residues long. Deletions cut 4 bases from V and 7 bases from J, with 12 bases between. CDR3 protein: CASSTTQDNEQFF. The DNA of the CDR3 is TGCGCCAGCAGCACAACCCAAGATAATGAGCAGTTCTTC.

The sample holds a few counts of this clone. J is TRBJ2-5 and V is TRBV9; TRBD2 matches 12 bases. CDR1 SGDLS and CDR2 YYNGEE come from the germline V gene. V lost 1 base and J lost 4; bases outside the gene matches: 2. The CDR3 is made up of 15 amino acids. CDR3 sequence (DNA): TGTGCCAGCAGCGTAAGACTAGCGGGAGTAGAGACCCAGTACTTC. Its translation is CASSVRLAGVETQYF. Complete variable domain (other parts from reference TRBV9 and TRBJ2-5): DSGVTQTPKHLITATGQRVTLRCSPRSGDLSVYWYQQSLDQGLQFLIQYYNGEERAKGNILERFSAQQFPDLHSELNLSSLELGDSALYFCASSVRLAGVETQYFGPGTRLLVL.

The chain employs TRBV28 and TRBJ1-1; perhaps TRBD1 as D (6 bases). With 6 bases removed from V and 0 bases from J, the gap between germline ends came to 14 bases. This CDR3 is built from 15 residues. Germline V gives CDR1 MDHEN, CDR2 SYDVKM. The DNA for the CDR3 is TGTGCCAGCAGGATCGGGGGGCCGCTGAACACTGAAGCTTTCTTT. Translated: CASRIGGPLNTEAFF.

The gene calls are TRBV30 and TRBJ2-5; the match to TRBD2 covers 9 bases. This CDR3 contains 14 residues. V gave up 5 bases and J gave up 0 bases; unmatched junction bases: 4. Per germline, CDR1 GTSNPN and CDR2 SVGIG (reference sequence). CDR3 sequence reads: CAWRSGSNQETQYF. The DNA for the CDR3 is TGTGCCTGGCGTAGCGGGAGCAACCAAGAGACCCAGTACTTC.

The sample holds a few counts of this clone. The chain has TRBV7-2 and TRBJ2-5; D is unresolved. The CDR3 extends over 13 amino acids. V lost 5 bases to trimming and J lost 1 base, with 8 bases between them. Germline CDR1 is SGHTA and CDR2 is FQGNSA. Here the CDR3 reads CASSISSQETQYF. CDR3 DNA: TGTGCCAGCAGCATTAGCAGCCAAGAGACCCAGTACTTC.

This clone was picked up a small number of times. The chain joins TRBV4-1 to TRBJ2-1, with a possible D match to TRBD2 (6 bases). Germline V CDR1 and CDR2: MGHRA, YSYEKL. This CDR3 is built from 14 residues. V was trimmed by 0 bases and J by 15 bases, leaving 18 bases between them. The DNA of the CDR3 is TGCGCCAGCAGCCAAGAGACGATAGCGGTTGCTCCGTTCTTC. This gives the protein CASSQETIAVAPFF.

The rearrangement links TRBV5-1 to TRBJ1-2, with 7 nucleotides matching TRBD1. After removal of 3 bases from V and 3 bases from J, the junction contained 2 bases not matched to a gene. This CDR3 comprises 13 residues. The germline CDR1 and CDR2 sequences are SGHRS and YFSETQ. The CDR3 spells CASSSGQHYGYTF. The DNA for the CDR3 is TGCGCCAGCAGCTCGGGACAGCACTATGGCTACACCTTC.

This clone has a handful of counts. The rearrangement joins TRBV9 to TRBJ2-5, with D maybe TRBD2 (6 bases). The CDR3 contains 14 residues. V was cut by 1 base and J by 1 base, with 8 bases left in between. The germline CDR1 and CDR2 sequences are SGDLS and YYNGEE. CDR3 region: CASSVSSGQETQYF. CDR3 nucleotide sequence: TGTGCCAGCAGCGTAAGTAGCGGCCAAGAGACCCAGTACTTC.

The sample holds a few counts of this clone. The chain is built from TRBV18 and TRBJ1-2, with TRBD1 identical over 8 bases. The germline V gene has CDR1 KGHSH and CDR2 LQKENI. The CDR3 spans 16 residues. The ends lost 2 bases at V and 3 bases at J; junction bases unmatched: 8. The CDR3 reads CASSPTNRGVDYGYTF. For the CDR3, the DNA is TGTGCCAGCTCACCAACCAACAGGGGGGTCGACTATGGCTACACCTTC.

This clone was seen only a few times. This CDR3 reads CSVLTGLNTEAFF. DNA for the CDR3: TGCAGCGTTTTGACAGGTCTTAACACTGAAGCTTTCTTT. This chain uses TRBV29-1 with TRBJ1-1, with D possibly matching TRBD1 (6 bases). Germline lookup yields CDR1 SQVTM and CDR2 ANQGSEA. The V end was cut by 5 bases, the J end by 2 bases, with 12 bases between. The CDR3 has 13 amino acids.

The genes are TRBV11-2 and TRBJ2-3, with a tentative D call TRBD1 (5 bases). This CDR3 has 16 amino acids. The V and J ends lost 0 bases and 2 bases respectively, with 12 bases between them. CDR1 and CDR2 from the germline V gene are SGHAT and FQNNGV. CDR3 region: CASSLDLGPYTDTQYF. In DNA form, the CDR3 reads TGTGCCAGCAGCTTAGACCTGGGGCCTTACACAGATACGCAGTATTTT.

The chain links TRBV5-1 to TRBJ2-6, with 7 bases aligning to TRBD1. Germline lookup yields CDR1 SGHRS and CDR2 YFSETQ. The length of the CDR3 is 16 residues. V dropped 4 bases and J dropped 2; count of bases not matched to a gene: 6. The DNA for the CDR3 is TGCGCCAGCAGCCCCACAGGGGAACCTGGGGCCAACGTCCTGACTTTC. It encodes CASSPTGEPGANVLTF.

This clone was picked up a small number of times. This chain links TRBV4-1 with TRBJ2-1; 13 bases fit TRBD2. The CDR3 is 17 amino acids. Trimming removed 2 bases from V and 0 bases from J; junction bases left unmatched: 1. Germline CDR1 MGHRA, CDR2 YSYEKL. This CDR3 is CASSQWTSGSSYNEQFF. CDR3 DNA: TGCGCCAGCAGCCAATGGACTAGCGGGAGCTCCTACAATGAGCAGTTCTTC.

The rearrangement joins TRBV18 to TRBJ2-1; TRBD2 agrees at 10 bases. The CDR3 loop spans 16 amino acids. After removal of 6 bases from V and 8 bases from J, the junction contained 13 bases not matched to a gene. Per germline, CDR1 KGHSH and CDR2 LQKENI. DNA of the CDR3: TGTGCCAGCTCCCCGGGTCTAGCGGGAGTAAATCATGAGCAGTTCTTC. This sequence encodes CASSPGLAGVNHEQFF. Filled out from reference TRBV18 and TRBJ2-1, the complete variable domain reads NAGVMQNPRHLVRRRGQEARLRCSPMKGHSHVYWYRQLPEEGLKFMVYLQKENIIDESGMPKERFSAEFPKEGPSILRIQQVVRGDSAAYFCASSPGLAGVNHEQFFGPGTRLTVL.

The V call is TRBV5-1, the J call TRBJ2-3, with 11 positions matching TRBD2. Germline lookup yields CDR1 SGHRS and CDR2 YFSETQ. Trimming cost V 2 bases and J 2 bases; bases outside gene matches: 7. The CDR3 length is 17 residues. CDR3 loop: CASSLPGLAAFTDTQYF. The CDR3, as DNA: TGCGCCAGCAGCTTACCGGGACTAGCGGCCTTCACAGATACGCAGTATTTT.

In this sample, this clone turned up a few times. The same CDR3 also results from other DNA sequences found in this sample. The chain uses TRBV5-1 and TRBJ2-1; D may be TRBD2 (6 bases). V lost 0 bases and J lost 1, with 8 bases in between. Germline V gene sequence: CDR1 SGHRS, CDR2 YFSETQ. This CDR3 has 15 residues. For the CDR3, the DNA is TGCGCCAGCAGCTTGGCGGCGGGGTCCTACAATGAGCAGTTCTTC. Amino acids: CASSLAAGSYNEQFF.

This clone was counted between two and nine times. The V call is TRBV4-1, the J call TRBJ2-4; D is possibly TRBD2 (5 bases). There are 15 residues in the CDR3. Per the germline V gene, CDR1 is MGHRA and CDR2 is YSYEKL. Trimming cost V 4 bases and J 3 bases, with 13 bases left between them. The CDR3 region is CASSLGVQGKNIQYF. The CDR3 nucleotides read TGCGCCAGCAGCCTCGGGGTTCAAGGCAAAAACATTCAGTACTTC.

This clone was detected a few times. This sequence joins TRBV5-1 and TRBJ2-5; D gene uncertain. The V end was cut by 4 bases, the J end by 1 base, with 11 bases between. Per germline, CDR1 SGHRS and CDR2 YFSETQ. The CDR3 spans 14 residues. CDR3 in DNA: TGCGCCAGCAGCCCGCCTGGCCCCCAAGAGACCCAGTACTTC. It is translated as CASSPPGPQETQYF.

This chain joins TRBV7-2 and TRBJ2-1, with 12 bases that match TRBD2. J was trimmed by 6 bases and V by 3 bases; bases with no gene match: 3. Germline V gene lookup returns CDR1 SGHTA and CDR2 FQGNSA. There are 15 residues in the CDR3. The CDR3 loop is CASSLTSGSINEQFF. The CDR3 bases are TGTGCCAGCAGCTTGACTAGCGGGAGTATCAATGAGCAGTTCTTC.